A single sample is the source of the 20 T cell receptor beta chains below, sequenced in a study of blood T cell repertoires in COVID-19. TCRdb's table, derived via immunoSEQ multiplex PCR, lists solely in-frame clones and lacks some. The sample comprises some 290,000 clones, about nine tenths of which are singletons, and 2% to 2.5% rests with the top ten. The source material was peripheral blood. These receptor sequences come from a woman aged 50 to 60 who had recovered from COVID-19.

The CDR3 DNA follows: TGTGCCAGCAGTGAAGCGCAGGCCGAGACGCATGGCTACACCTTC. It specifies CASSEAQAETHGYTF. The chain joins TRBV6-1 to TRBJ1-2; no reliable D call. Trimming took off 0 bases at V and 6 bases at J, with 14 bases between the two ends. The CDR3 has 15 amino acids. From germline, CDR1 is MNHNS and CDR2 SASEGT.

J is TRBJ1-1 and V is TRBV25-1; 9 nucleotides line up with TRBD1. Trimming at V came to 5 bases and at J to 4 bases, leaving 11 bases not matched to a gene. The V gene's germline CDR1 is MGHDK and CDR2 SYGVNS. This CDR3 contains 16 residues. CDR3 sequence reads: CASSPWGDRGVTEAFF. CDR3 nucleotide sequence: TGTGCCAGCAGTCCTTGGGGTGACAGGGGGGTCACTGAAGCTTTCTTT. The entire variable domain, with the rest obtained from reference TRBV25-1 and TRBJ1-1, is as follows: EADIYQTPRYLVIGTGKKITLECSQTMGHDKMYWYQQDPGMELHLIHYSYGVNSTEKGDLSSESTVSRIRTEHFPLTLESARPSHTSQYLCASSPWGDRGVTEAFFGQGTRLTVV.

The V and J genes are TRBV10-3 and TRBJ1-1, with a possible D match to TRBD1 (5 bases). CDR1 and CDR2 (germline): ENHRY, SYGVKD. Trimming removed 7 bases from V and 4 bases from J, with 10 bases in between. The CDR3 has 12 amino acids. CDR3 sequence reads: CAIKGLTTEAFF. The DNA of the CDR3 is TGTGCCATCAAGGGACTTACCACTGAAGCTTTCTTT.

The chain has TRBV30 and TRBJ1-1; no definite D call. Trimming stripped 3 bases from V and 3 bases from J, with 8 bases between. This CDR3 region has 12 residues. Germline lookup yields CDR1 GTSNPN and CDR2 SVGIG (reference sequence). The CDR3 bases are TGTGCCTGGAGGGGTAGCGACACTGAAGCTTTCTTT. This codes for CAWRGSDTEAFF. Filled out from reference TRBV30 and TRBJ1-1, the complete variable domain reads SQTIHQWPATLVQPVGSPLSLECTVEGTSNPNLYWYRQAAGRGLQLLFYSVGIGQISSEVPQNLSASRPQDRQFILSSKKLLLSDSGFYLCAWRGSDTEAFFGQGTRLTVV.

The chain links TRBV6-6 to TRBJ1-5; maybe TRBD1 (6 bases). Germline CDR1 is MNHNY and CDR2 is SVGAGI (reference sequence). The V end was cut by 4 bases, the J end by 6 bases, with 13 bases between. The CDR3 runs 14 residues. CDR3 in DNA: TGTGCCAGCAGTTCTGAACAGGGATCTCAGCCCCAGCATTTT. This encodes CASSSEQGSQPQHF.

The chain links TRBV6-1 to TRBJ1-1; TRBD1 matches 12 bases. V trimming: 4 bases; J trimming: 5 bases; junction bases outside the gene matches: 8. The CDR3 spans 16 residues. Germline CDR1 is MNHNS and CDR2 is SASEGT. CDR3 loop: CASSGRDRGQETEAFF. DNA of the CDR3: TGTGCCAGCAGTGGAAGGGACAGGGGGCAGGAAACTGAAGCTTTCTTT.

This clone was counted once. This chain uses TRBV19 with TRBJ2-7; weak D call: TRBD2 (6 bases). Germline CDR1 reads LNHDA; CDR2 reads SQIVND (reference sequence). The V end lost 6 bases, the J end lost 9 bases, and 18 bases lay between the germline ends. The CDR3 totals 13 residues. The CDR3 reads CASSPGLSKGQYF. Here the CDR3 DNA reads TGTGCCAGTAGCCCGGGACTGTCAAAGGGGCAGTACTTC.

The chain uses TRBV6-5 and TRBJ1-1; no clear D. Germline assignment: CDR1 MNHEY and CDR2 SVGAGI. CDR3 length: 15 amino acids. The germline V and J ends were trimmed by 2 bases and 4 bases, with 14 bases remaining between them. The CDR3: CASSYSRRLSTEAFF. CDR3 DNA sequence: TGTGCCAGCAGTTACAGTCGGCGGTTGTCCACTGAAGCTTTCTTT.

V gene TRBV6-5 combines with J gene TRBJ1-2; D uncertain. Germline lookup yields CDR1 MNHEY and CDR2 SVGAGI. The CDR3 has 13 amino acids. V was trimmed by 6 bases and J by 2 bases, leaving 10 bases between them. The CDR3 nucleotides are TGTGCCAGCAGCTGGACGGGGAACTATGGCTACACCTTC. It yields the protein CASSWTGNYGYTF.

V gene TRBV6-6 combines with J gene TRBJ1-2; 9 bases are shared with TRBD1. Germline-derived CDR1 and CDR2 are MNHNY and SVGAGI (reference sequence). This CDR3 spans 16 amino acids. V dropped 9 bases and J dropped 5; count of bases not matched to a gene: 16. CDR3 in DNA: TGTGCCAGTACCTGGACAGGGGACTCCTCCCTTTATGGCTACACCTTC. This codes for CASTWTGDSSLYGYTF.

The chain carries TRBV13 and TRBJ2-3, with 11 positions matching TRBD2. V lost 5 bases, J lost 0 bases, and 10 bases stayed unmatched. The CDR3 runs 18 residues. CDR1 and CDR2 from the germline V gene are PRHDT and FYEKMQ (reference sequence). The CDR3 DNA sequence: TGTGCCAGCAGCCTACTAGCGGGGGCCTCCTCTAGCACAGATACGCAGTATTTT. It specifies CASSLLAGASSSTDTQYF.

CDR3 loop: CASSFGVPSYNEQFF. The CDR3, as DNA: TGTGCCAGCAGTTTCGGGGTTCCCTCCTACAATGAGCAGTTCTTC. The gene calls are TRBV28 and TRBJ2-1; D may be TRBD2 (5 bases). Trimming took off 3 bases at V and 0 bases at J, with 9 bases between the two ends. In germline, CDR1 is MDHEN, CDR2 SYDVKM. This CDR3 is built from 15 residues.

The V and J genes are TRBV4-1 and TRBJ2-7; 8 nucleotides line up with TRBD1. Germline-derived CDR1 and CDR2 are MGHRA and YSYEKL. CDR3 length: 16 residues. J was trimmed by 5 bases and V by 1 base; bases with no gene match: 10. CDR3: CASSQAGDRPLDEQYF. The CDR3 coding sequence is TGCGCCAGCAGCCAAGCCGGGGACAGGCCCCTCGACGAGCAGTACTTC.

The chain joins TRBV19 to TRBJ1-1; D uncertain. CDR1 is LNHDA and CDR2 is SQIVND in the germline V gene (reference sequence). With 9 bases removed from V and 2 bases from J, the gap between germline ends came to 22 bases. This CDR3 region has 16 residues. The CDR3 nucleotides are TGTGCCAGGGCAATAAAGAGGCTACAAGAAAACACTGAAGCTTTCTTT. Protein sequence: CARAIKRLQENTEAFF.

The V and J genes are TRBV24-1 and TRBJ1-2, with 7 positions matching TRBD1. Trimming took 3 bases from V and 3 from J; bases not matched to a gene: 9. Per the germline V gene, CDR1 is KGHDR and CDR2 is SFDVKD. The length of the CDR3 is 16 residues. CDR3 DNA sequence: TGTGCCACCAGTGATCCGGGACAGAAAAATCACTATGGCTACACCTTC. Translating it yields CATSDPGQKNHYGYTF.

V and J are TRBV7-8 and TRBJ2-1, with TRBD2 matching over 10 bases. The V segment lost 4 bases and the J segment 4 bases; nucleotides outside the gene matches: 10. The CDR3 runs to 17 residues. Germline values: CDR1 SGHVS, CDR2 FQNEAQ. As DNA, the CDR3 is TGTGCCAGCAGCTACCTTTCGAGCGGGAGGGCTTACAATGAGCAGTTCTTC. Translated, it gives CASSYLSSGRAYNEQFF.

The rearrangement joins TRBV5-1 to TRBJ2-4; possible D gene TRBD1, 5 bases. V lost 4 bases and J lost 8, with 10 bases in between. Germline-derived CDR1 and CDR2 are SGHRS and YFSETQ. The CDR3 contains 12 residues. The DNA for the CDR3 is TGCGCCAGCAGCCCTGGGGCGGACATTCAGTACTTC. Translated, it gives CASSPGADIQYF.

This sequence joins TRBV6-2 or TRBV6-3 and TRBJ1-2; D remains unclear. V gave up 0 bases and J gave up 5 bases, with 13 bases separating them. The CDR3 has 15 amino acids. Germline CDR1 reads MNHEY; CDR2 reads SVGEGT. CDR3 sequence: CASSYSPETGYGYTF. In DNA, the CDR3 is TGTGCCAGCAGTTACTCGCCAGAGACTGGTTATGGCTACACCTTC.

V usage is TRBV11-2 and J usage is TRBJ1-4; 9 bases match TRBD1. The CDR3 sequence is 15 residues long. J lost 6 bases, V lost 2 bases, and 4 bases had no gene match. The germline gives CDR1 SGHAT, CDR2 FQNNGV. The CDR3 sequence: CASSLSTGGHEKLFF. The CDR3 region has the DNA TGTGCCAGCAGCTTAAGTACAGGGGGCCATGAAAAACTGTTTTTT.

The CDR3 DNA reads TGTGCCAGCAGTCCTCCTAGCGGGGGGGGCACCGGGGAGCTGTTTTTT. It translates to CASSPPSGGGTGELFF. The chain combines TRBV7-6 with TRBJ2-2; 12 nucleotides align to TRBD2. Unmatched junction bases numbered 6, after V lost 6 bases and J lost 4 bases. Germline V CDR1 and CDR2: SGHVS, FNYEAQ. The CDR3 has 16 amino acids.